This is a list of T cell receptor beta chains from one sample in a study of shared clonotypes between healthy human individuals. Measured with immunoSEQ multiplex PCR; TCRdb has only the in-frame clones, and not every one. The data hold millions of clones, with 85% to 95% observed a single time. The sequenced sample consisted of naive CD4+ T cells sorted from blood. These TCRs come from a man aged 18 to 30 in good health. The CDR3 runs from the conserved cysteine through the conserved F or W. D genes are given only for firm matches. Part of the rows lack a size; the others show once, few, many or a class for expanded clones.

abundance	v_gene	j_gene	d_gene	CDR3aa
.	TRBV4-1	TRBJ2-5	TRBD1	CASSQGQGGYQETQYF
.	TRBV10-1	TRBJ1-5	TRBD1	CASRDRGQESNQPQHF
.	TRBV4-1	TRBJ1-3	TRBD1	CASTTQGTSGNTIYF
many	TRBV30	TRBJ1-1	.	CAWSEFKAEAFF
.	TRBV9	TRBJ1-1	TRBD1	CASSVAGTASLMNTEAFF
.	TRBV7-9	TRBJ2-4	.	CASSLDQNIQYF
.	TRBV10-2	TRBJ2-5	TRBD1	CASSPRDRWKRTQYF
.	TRBV7-9	TRBJ1-4	TRBD1	CASSSTGVNEKLFF
.	TRBV28	TRBJ2-2	.	CASTPPDRSSGELFF
.	TRBV4-3	TRBJ2-5	TRBD2	CASSQLAGGFETQYF
once	TRBV18	TRBJ2-1	TRBD2	CASSPTILREVEQFF
.	TRBV2	TRBJ1-1	.	CASSFRRSTEAFF
.	TRBV19	TRBJ2-1	.	CASSIYEGPAIF
once	TRBV13	TRBJ1-6	TRBD1	CASSLAGTGVGSPLHF
.	TRBV30	TRBJ1-5	.	CAWGGRLSNQPQHF
.	TRBV19	TRBJ1-2	.	CASSTSNYGYTF
.	TRBV7-2	TRBJ2-7	.	CASSLAGFEQYF
.	TRBV15	TRBJ1-5	.	CATSRDEAGIGNQPQHF
.	TRBV5-1	TRBJ2-1	.	CASSSHESYNEQFF
.	TRBV5-1	TRBJ1-4	.	CASRAVAGANEKLFF
.	TRBV19	TRBJ2-6	.	CASSIEGRAKHSGANVLTF
.	TRBV9	TRBJ2-1	TRBD2	CASSVASGNYNEQFF
.	TRBV6-1	TRBJ1-6	.	CASNDSPLHF
once	TRBV9	TRBJ2-1	.	CASSVGWTGNEQFF
.	TRBV6-1	TRBJ2-2	TRBD1	CASRDGQGNTGELFF
.	TRBV2	TRBJ2-1	.	CASSERSYNEQFF
.	TRBV2	TRBJ1-2	TRBD1	CASSAHGQGNYGYTF
.	TRBV11-2	TRBJ2-5	.	CASSAYSRETQYF
.	TRBV27	TRBJ2-5	.	CASRIYGKSFETQYF
.	TRBV7-9	TRBJ2-6	.	CASSFAPSGANVLTF
.	TRBV28	TRBJ2-7	TRBD1	CASSSTPGQTYEQYF
.	TRBV6-1	TRBJ2-3	TRBD1	CASSASTGGADVKRTDTQYF
.	TRBV30	TRBJ2-5	TRBD2	CAWSELAGDTETQYF
once	TRBV9	TRBJ1-2	TRBD1	CASSVDGTGERSYTF
.	TRBV7-2	TRBJ1-2	TRBD1	CASSPISGTGGAGYGYTF
.	TRBV4-2	TRBJ1-1	.	CASSQVTLVGAEAFF
.	TRBV6-5	TRBJ1-2	TRBD1	CASSRGQGNYGYTF
.	TRBV5-4	TRBJ2-3	TRBD1	CASSLLPTQGVDTQYF
.	TRBV28	TRBJ1-1	.	CASSLSARGRTEAFF
.	TRBV2	TRBJ2-3	.	CASIRTGLTDTQYF